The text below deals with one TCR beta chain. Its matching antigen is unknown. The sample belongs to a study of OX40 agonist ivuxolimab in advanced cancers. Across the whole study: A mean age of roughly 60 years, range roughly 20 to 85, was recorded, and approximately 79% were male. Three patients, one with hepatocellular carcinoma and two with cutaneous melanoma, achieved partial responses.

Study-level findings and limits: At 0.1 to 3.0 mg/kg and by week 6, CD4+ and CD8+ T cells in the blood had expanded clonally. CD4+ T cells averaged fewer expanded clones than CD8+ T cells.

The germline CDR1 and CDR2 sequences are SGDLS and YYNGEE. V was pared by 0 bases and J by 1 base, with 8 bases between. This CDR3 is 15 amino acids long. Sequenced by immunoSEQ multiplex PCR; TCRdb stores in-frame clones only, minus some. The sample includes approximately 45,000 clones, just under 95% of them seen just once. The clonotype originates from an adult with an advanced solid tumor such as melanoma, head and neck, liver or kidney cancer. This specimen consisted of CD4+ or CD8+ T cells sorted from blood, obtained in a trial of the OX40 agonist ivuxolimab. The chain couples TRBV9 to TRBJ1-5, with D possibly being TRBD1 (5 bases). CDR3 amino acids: CASSVGGASNQPQHF. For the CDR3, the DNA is TGTGCCAGCAGCGTAGGGGGCGCGAGCAATCAGCCCCAGCATTTT.